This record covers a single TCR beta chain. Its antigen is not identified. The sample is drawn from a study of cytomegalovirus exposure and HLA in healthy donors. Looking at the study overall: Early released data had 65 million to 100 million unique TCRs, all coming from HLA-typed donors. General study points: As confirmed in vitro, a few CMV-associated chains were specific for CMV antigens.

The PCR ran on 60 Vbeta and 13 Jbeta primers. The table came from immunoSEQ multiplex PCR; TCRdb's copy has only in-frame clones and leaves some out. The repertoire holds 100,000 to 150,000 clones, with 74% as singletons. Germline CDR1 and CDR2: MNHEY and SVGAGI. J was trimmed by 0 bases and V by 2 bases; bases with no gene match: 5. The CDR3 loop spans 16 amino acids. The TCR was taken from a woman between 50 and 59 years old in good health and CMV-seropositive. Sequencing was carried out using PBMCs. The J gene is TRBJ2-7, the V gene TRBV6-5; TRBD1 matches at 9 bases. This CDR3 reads CASSYHRDRVSYEQYF. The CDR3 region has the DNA TGTGCCAGCAGTTACCACCGGGACAGGGTCTCCTACGAGCAGTACTTC.